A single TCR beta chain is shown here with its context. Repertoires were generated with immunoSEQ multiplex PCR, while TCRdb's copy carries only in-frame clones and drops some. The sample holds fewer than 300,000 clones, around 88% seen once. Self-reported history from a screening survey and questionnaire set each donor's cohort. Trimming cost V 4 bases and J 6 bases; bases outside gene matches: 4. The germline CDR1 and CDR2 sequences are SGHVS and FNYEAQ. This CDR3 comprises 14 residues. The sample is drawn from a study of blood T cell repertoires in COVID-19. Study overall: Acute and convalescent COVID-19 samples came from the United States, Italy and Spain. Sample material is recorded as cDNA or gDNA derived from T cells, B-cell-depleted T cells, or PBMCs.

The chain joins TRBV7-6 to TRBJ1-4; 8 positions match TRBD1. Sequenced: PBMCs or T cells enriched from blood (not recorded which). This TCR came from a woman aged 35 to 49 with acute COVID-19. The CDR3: CASSSTGDYEKLFF. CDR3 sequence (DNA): TGTGCCAGCAGCTCGACAGGGGACTATGAAAAACTGTTTTTT.